The sequence of this T cell receptor beta chain was determined in a study of blood T cell repertoires in COVID-19. Whole-study context: Researchers got acute and convalescent COVID-19 samples from the United States, Italy and Spain. In each case, the material was cDNA or gDNA derived from T cells, B-cell-depleted T cells, or PBMCs.

This clone showed up just once. As originally analysed: By means of reference gene primer amplification, nucleated cell counts were estimated. Data came from immunoSEQ multiplex PCR; TCRdb stores just in-frame clones and leaves some out. The V and J calls and clone size come from that table; D and trimming were worked out from the DNA. This table has around 120,000 clones, around 86% appearing once. CDR1 and CDR2 from the germline V gene are LGHDT and YNNKEL (reference sequence). V was shortened by 1 base and J by 5 bases, with 9 bases between the two germline ends. The CDR3 runs 14 residues. The source material was peripheral blood. The V call is TRBV3-1 (or the pseudogene TRBV3-2), the J call TRBJ1-3; D call uncertain. This receptor was obtained from a man in his forties or fifties with active or convalescent COVID-19. The CDR3 region has the DNA TGTGCCAGCAGCCAAGGCAGTTTCAGAAACACCATATATTTT. Translating gives CASSQGSFRNTIYF.